This T cell receptor (beta chain) appears in the sequencing data of a study of T cell changes during pregnancy in multiple sclerosis. V trimming: 8 bases; J trimming: 0 bases; junction bases outside the gene matches: 3. CDR3 length: 13 amino acids. Germline CDR1 MDHEN, CDR2 SYDVKM. Produced via immunoSEQ multiplex PCR; TCRdb's table is partial and in-frame only. The table lists some 100,000 clones, around 94% of them singletons. This chain uses TRBV28 with TRBJ1-2; TRBD1 agrees at 7 bases. The sequenced sample was peripheral blood, obtained in the second trimester of pregnancy. This TCR was sampled from a female donor with multiple sclerosis, enrolled in a pregnancy study. In DNA, the CDR3 is TGTGCCAGCCAGGGGGTGGCTAACTATGGCTACACCTTC. Translating it yields CASQGVANYGYTF.